A single sample is the source of the 4 T cell receptor beta chains below, sequenced in a study of response to subunit inactivated influenza vaccine. A single record per CDR3 protein comes from TCRdb applying MiXCR to the RT-PCR reads. Among roughly 630,000 distinct CDR3 sequences, around 13% were seen once, and the ten largest hold 6% to 9.5%. Sequenced here: PBMCs from blood, sampled roughly 2 weeks before vaccination. The source is a man aged 45-65 years who received an inactivated influenza vaccine.

The V and J genes are TRBV12-3 or TRBV12-4 and TRBJ1-4, with 7 bases identical to TRBD1. Trimming at V came to 6 bases and at J to 7 bases, leaving 5 bases not matched to a gene. This CDR3 is built from 13 residues. The CDR3 coding sequence is TGTGCCAGCAGACAGGGGTTGGGTGAAAAACTGTTTTTT. The encoded protein is CASRQGLGEKLFF.

The chain has TRBV7-2 and TRBJ2-7; 7 bases are shared with TRBD2. This CDR3 region has 12 residues. The trim removed 1 base at V and 9 bases at J, leaving 3 bases unmatched. The germline V gene has CDR1 SGHTA and CDR2 FQGNSA. CDR3 sequence: CASSLDRGVQYF. The CDR3 nucleotides are TGTGCCAGCAGCTTAGACCGGGGGGTGCAGTACTTC.

The chain is built from TRBV4-3 and TRBJ1-3, with D tentatively TRBD1 (5 bases). Germline assignment: CDR1 LGHNA and CDR2 YSLEER. This CDR3 contains 16 residues. Trimming left V 4 bases short and J 3 bases short, with 16 bases between. This chain's CDR3 is CASSRILGEVGNTIYF. CDR3 in DNA: TGCGCCAGCAGCCGGATTTTGGGGGAGGTTGGAAACACCATATATTTT.

This clonotype has just a few counts. This chain links TRBV29-1 with TRBJ2-6, with D perhaps matching TRBD1 (6 bases). Deletions cut 2 bases from V and 0 bases from J, with 20 bases between. This CDR3 has 19 residues. Germline loops: CDR1 SQVTM, CDR2 ANQGSEA. The CDR3 loop is CSVEWDEGTPSSGANVLTF. The DNA for the CDR3 is TGCAGCGTTGAATGGGATGAAGGGACACCGAGCTCTGGGGCCAACGTCCTGACTTTC.